This is a list of T cell receptor beta chains from one sample in a study of blood T cell repertoires in COVID-19. Measured with immunoSEQ multiplex PCR; TCRdb has only the in-frame clones, and not every one. The sample carries some 130,000 clones, around nine tenths recorded once. Sequenced material: peripheral blood. Receptors originate from a man in his 60s with COVID-19, enrolled during active disease. The CDR3 runs from the conserved cysteine through the conserved F or W. The D gene is left open where the match is weak. Expanded clones get a size class; other rows say once, few or many, or leave the size out.

V: TRBV5-1
size: .
J: TRBJ1-2
D: .
CDR3: CASSSQGGDGYTF
DNA: TGCGCCAGCAGCTCTCAGGGTGGGGATGGCTACACCTTC

V: TRBV7-9
size: .
J: TRBJ2-1
D: .
CDR3: CASSPGQPSYNEQFF
DNA: TGTGCCAGCAGCCCCGGACAGCCGTCCTACAATGAGCAGTTCTTC

V: TRBV19
size: .
J: TRBJ2-3
D: .
CDR3: CASSPTGSVDTQYF
DNA: TGTGCCAGTAGTCCTACGGGATCGGTAGATACGCAGTATTTT

V: TRBV5-1
size: .
J: TRBJ2-3
D: .
CDR3: CASSLAVSTDTQYF
DNA: TGCGCCAGCAGCTTGGCCGTTAGCACAGATACGCAGTATTTT

V: TRBV6-4
size: .
J: TRBJ2-1
D: TRBD2
CDR3: CASSEYLAGYNEQFF
DNA: TGTGCCAGCAGTGAATACCTAGCGGGATACAATGAGCAGTTCTTC

V: TRBV4-1
size: .
J: TRBJ2-7
D: .
CDR3: CASSQFQGTEQYF
DNA: TGCGCCAGCAGCCAATTCCAGGGAACCGAGCAGTACTTC

V: TRBV2
size: .
J: TRBJ2-6
D: TRBD1
CDR3: CASVKEDRGSPSGANVLTF
DNA: TGTGCCAGCGTAAAAGAGGACAGGGGGTCCCCTTCTGGGGCCAACGTCCTGACTTTC

V: TRBV5-6
size: .
J: TRBJ1-1
D: TRBD1
CDR3: CASNDRVVNTEAFF
DNA: TGTGCCAGCAACGACAGGGTTGTGAACACTGAAGCTTTCTTT

V: TRBV5-1
size: .
J: TRBJ2-1
D: .
CDR3: CASSLGGVNEQFF
DNA: TGCGCCAGCAGCTTAGGCGGGGTCAATGAGCAGTTCTTC

V: TRBV28
size: .
J: TRBJ1-2
D: TRBD1
CDR3: CASSPGQENYGYTF
DNA: TGTGCCAGCAGCCCGGGACAGGAGAACTATGGCTACACCTTC

V: TRBV4-1
size: .
J: TRBJ2-3
D: TRBD2
CDR3: CASSHEGLAGDTQYF
DNA: TGCGCCAGCAGCCATGAAGGACTAGCGGGGGATACGCAGTATTTT

V: TRBV19
size: .
J: TRBJ2-3
D: TRBD2
CDR3: CASSPAGGTDTQYF
DNA: TGTGCCAGTAGTCCAGCGGGAGGCACAGATACGCAGTATTTT

V: TRBV19
size: .
J: TRBJ1-5
D: .
CDR3: CASSFGISNQPQHF
DNA: TGTGCCAGTAGTTTCGGGATTAGCAATCAGCCCCAGCATTTT

V: TRBV3-1/TRBV3-2
size: .
J: TRBJ1-2
D: .
CDR3: CASSPVGDYGYTF
DNA: TGTGCCAGCAGCCCCGTCGGAGACTATGGCTACACCTTC

V: TRBV6-2/TRBV6-3
size: .
J: TRBJ1-5
D: TRBD1
CDR3: CASSHRGGGNQPQHF
DNA: TGTGCCAGCAGTCACAGGGGCGGTGGCAATCAGCCCCAGCATTTT

V: TRBV24-1
size: .
J: TRBJ2-7
D: TRBD2
CDR3: CATGRAGYDEQYF
DNA: TGTGCCACCGGTCGAGCGGGATATGACGAGCAGTACTTC

V: TRBV28
size: once
J: TRBJ2-7
D: .
CDR3: CASSSGLRYEQYF
DNA: TGTGCCAGCAGTTCGGGACTCCGCTACGAGCAGTACTTC

V: TRBV11-3
size: .
J: TRBJ2-7
D: .
CDR3: CASSQTRISYEQYF
DNA: TGTGCCAGCAGTCAAACTCGAATATCCTACGAGCAGTACTTC

V: TRBV18
size: once
J: TRBJ2-7
D: .
CDR3: CASSQTGSQLGEQYF
DNA: TGTGCCAGCTCACAAACAGGATCCCAACTGGGAGAGCAGTACTTC

V: TRBV10-3
size: .
J: TRBJ1-1
D: .
CDR3: CAIRPDGRTNTEAFF
DNA: TGTGCCATCAGGCCTGACGGGAGGACGAACACTGAAGCTTTCTTT

V: TRBV5-1
size: .
J: TRBJ2-5
D: TRBD2
CDR3: CASSREASGSETQYF
DNA: TGCGCCAGCAGCCGGGAGGCGTCAGGGTCCGAGACCCAGTACTTC

V: TRBV3-1/TRBV3-2
size: .
J: TRBJ2-2
D: TRBD2
CDR3: CASSQGLAGSNTGELFF
DNA: TGTGCCAGCAGCCAAGGACTAGCGGGTTCGAACACCGGGGAGCTGTTTTTT

V: TRBV19
size: once
J: TRBJ2-3
D: TRBD2
CDR3: CATRGRAADTQYF
DNA: TGTGCCACGCGCGGGAGGGCTGCGGATACGCAGTATTTT

V: TRBV27
size: .
J: TRBJ1-5
D: TRBD1
CDR3: CASRSGTGDQPQHF
DNA: TGTGCCAGCAGATCCGGGACAGGGGATCAGCCCCAGCATTTT

V: TRBV4-3
size: once
J: TRBJ2-1
D: TRBD2
CDR3: CASSQLSSFSGSLYNEQFF
DNA: TGCGCCAGCAGCCAACTATCATCGTTTAGCGGGAGCTTGTACAATGAGCAGTTCTTC

V: TRBV11-2
size: .
J: TRBJ2-3
D: TRBD2
CDR3: CASSSLRLAKHPYF
DNA: TGTGCCAGCAGCTCCCTTCGACTAGCTAAACACCCTTACTTC

V: TRBV7-2
size: .
J: TRBJ1-6
D: TRBD1
CDR3: CASSLTGGDNSPLHF
DNA: TGTGCCAGCAGCCTTACAGGGGGCGATAATTCACCCCTCCACTTT

V: TRBV5-1
size: .
J: TRBJ2-1
D: TRBD2
CDR3: CASSPNSGRAYNEQFF
DNA: TGCGCCAGCAGCCCCAATAGCGGGAGGGCCTACAATGAGCAGTTCTTC